This T cell receptor beta chain came from a study of neoadjuvant nivolumab and ipilimumab in lung cancer. Study-level points and caveats: Resected-tumor TCR richness correlated positively with pretherapy blood richness. TCR clonality did not significantly correlate with pathologic tumor regression. Only two of four nivolumab-treated tumors gained richness and clonality by surgery.

Germline V gene sequence: CDR1 LNHNV, CDR2 YYDKDF (reference sequence). CDR3 size: 14 residues. Trimming shortened V by 7 bases and J by 3 bases, and 13 bases separated the two germline ends. Clones were read by immunoSEQ multiplex PCR, and TCRdb kept only the in-frame ones, dropping some. Among some 13,000 clones listed, about 94% were seen once. Turning to this clone: The antigen remains unidentified.

V usage is TRBV15 and J usage is TRBJ1-5; D remains unclear. The source is an adult with non-small cell lung cancer. Source: peripheral blood, taken after neoadjuvant nivolumab, alone or with ipilimumab, at or shortly before surgery. The CDR3 spells CATTDVDPNQPQHF. DNA for the CDR3: TGTGCCACCACGGACGTCGACCCCAATCAGCCCCAGCATTTT.